This T cell receptor (beta chain) was recovered during a study of T-cell reconstitution after alpha-beta-depleted transplantation in children (dated by TCRdb to the mid-2010s). About the investigation overall: T-cell immune reconstitution after TCRalphabeta/CD19-depleted allogeneic hematopoietic cell transplantation in children was quantitatively tracked in the study by means of TCR repertoire profiling.

Receptor amplification or capture employed PCR. The sequencer was an Illumina HiSeq 2500. Molecular barcoding was employed in the preparation of TCR libraries, with unique molecular identifiers being used to normalize TCRbeta repertoire quantification. In TCRdb, the public reads were trimmed at Q25 with fastp and aligned with MiXCR, with productive beta chains retained. CDR3 protein sequences are deduplicated, and each keeps its most common genes and DNA. The sample contains 240,000 or so distinct CDR3 sequences, around 11% of them found a single time. The top ten clones comprise about 2.6% of the sample. CDR1 and CDR2 are read off the germline V gene as SGDLS and YYNGEE. The trim is 4 bases for V and 3 bases for J, with a gap of 14 bases between the germline ends. The CDR3 sequence holds 14 residues, the cysteine and phenylalanine included. Only the CDR3 portion is preserved as DNA: 42 bases, with reading frame beginning at the first base.

This clonotype occurred many times. The antigen this receptor binds is unknown. Per-nucleotide qualities are absent, and no much larger clonotype sits a single base away. The TCR comes from a human donor who donated a stem cell graft to a child with acute lymphoblastic leukemia. The V gene is TRBV9 and the J gene is TRBJ2-7; the D gene is perhaps TRBD1, from 6 matching bases. Source: PBMCs from the stem cell graft donor, taken from the stem cell graft. CDR3 reads: CASSSGQTNYEQYF. At the DNA level, the sequence is TGTGCCAGCAGCTCGGGACAAACAAACTACGAGCAGTACTTC.